This T cell receptor beta chain is from a study of T cell responses to AZD1222 COVID-19 vaccine. The data were produced by immunoSEQ multiplex PCR, yet TCRdb's version contains in-frame clones alone and is incomplete. The sample consists of about 170,000 clones, 70% to 90% of them appearing once. Study-level points and caveats: Clonal diversity was possibly underestimated; the donors were predominantly white British and more often female.

Trimming removed 1 base from V and 4 bases from J; junction bases left unmatched: 10. The CDR3 extends over 17 amino acids. Germline-derived CDR1 and CDR2 are SGHVS and FNYEAQ. As to this clone: Its antigen is unknown.

Second-dose schedules of about 4 or about 12 weeks were combined. The sample in question was peripheral blood, obtained 28 days after the second AZD1222 dose. The chain uses TRBV7-6 and TRBJ2-3; the match to TRBD2 covers 8 bases. This receptor was taken from an adult who received the AZD1222 COVID-19 vaccine. CDR3 loop: CASSLVNGLAPSDTQYF. CDR3 in DNA: TGTGCCAGCAGCTTAGTGAATGGACTAGCCCCCTCAGATACGCAGTATTTT.